This entry features one T cell receptor (beta chain) sequence. Its antigen is not known. This record belongs to a study of T cell repertoires in cytomegalovirus infection. About the research overall: Signatures in public TCR beta sequences pointed to both CMV infection and matching HLA type. Study-wide findings and caveats: HLA-C-restricted CMV-specific TCR beta clonotypes were dominant in the ex vivo response. Cumulative frequency of public TCR beta families picked out carriers of CMV plus the relevant HLA.

Trimming cost V 2 bases and J 6 bases, with 13 bases left between them. This CDR3 region has 14 residues. The germline CDR1 and CDR2 sequences are MNHEY and SVGAGI. One entry per CDR3 protein, called by TCRdb with MiXCR from the reads. The sample consists of about 450,000 distinct CDR3 sequences, about 33% of them appearing once. Sample: PBMCs. The TCR comes from a human donor in good health (CMV status not recorded). Some clones in this sample may be carry-over from other donors' samples. This chain connects TRBV6-5 to TRBJ1-2; D is undetermined. CDR3 residues: CASSYTNGRDGYTF. The CDR3 nucleotides read TGTGCCAGCAGTTACACCAACGGGAGGGATGGCTACACCTTC.